One sample yielded the 26 T cell receptor beta chains listed below, sequenced in a study of a mutant IDH1 vaccine in newly diagnosed glioma. For these receptors, no antigen is known. Time point: week 11, during vaccination. Doses consisted of 300 ug of mutant IDH1 20-mer peptide each, paired with topical imiquimod. TCRdb keeps only in-frame clones here, not all; method: immunoSEQ multiplex PCR. The sample carries tens of thousands of clones, 84% recorded once. Sequenced here: PBMCs, sampled from a glioma patient whose treatment included an IDH1 peptide vaccine. These receptors all stem from a woman aged 45-65 years with glioma.

This chain joins TRBV7-3 and TRBJ1-6; no reliable D call. V lost 4 bases to trimming and J lost 2 bases, with 6 bases between them. The CDR3 totals 14 residues. Germline V gene data show CDR1 as SGHTA and CDR2 as FQGTGA. This CDR3 reads CASSSRTYNSPLHF. The CDR3 DNA sequence: TGTGCCAGCAGCTCTCGAACCTATAATTCACCCCTCCACTTT.

V is TRBV5-6 and J is TRBJ2-7; no clear D gene. Germline lookup yields CDR1 SGHDT and CDR2 YYEEEE. The CDR3 loop spans 11 amino acids. The germline V and J ends were trimmed by 1 base and 7 bases, with 6 bases remaining between them. The CDR3 is CASSLPGEQYF. As DNA, the CDR3 is TGTGCCAGCAGCTTGCCGGGTGAGCAGTACTTC.

The gene calls are TRBV11-2 and TRBJ1-2; D uncertain. Germline lookup yields CDR1 SGHAT and CDR2 FQNNGV. The V and J ends lost 2 bases and 4 bases respectively, with 8 bases between them. CDR3 size: 13 residues. The CDR3 protein is CASSLSETYGYTF. CDR3 nucleotides: TGTGCCAGCAGCTTATCAGAGACCTATGGCTACACCTTC.

The chain uses TRBV15 and TRBJ1-1; TRBD1 aligns across 9 bases. The CDR3 is made up of 16 amino acids. Germline CDR1 reads LNHNV; CDR2 reads YYDKDF (reference sequence). Trimming at V came to 3 bases and at J to 0 bases, leaving 5 bases not matched to a gene. In nucleotides, the CDR3 is TGTGCCACCAGCAGGGGGGACAGGGCGCTGAACACTGAAGCTTTCTTT. The encoded protein is CATSRGDRALNTEAFF.

This chain uses TRBV7-8 with TRBJ2-1; D is possibly TRBD1 (6 bases). CDR1 SGHVS and CDR2 FQNEAQ come from the germline V gene. The CDR3 is 15 residues long. Trimming cost V 8 bases and J 6 bases, with 20 bases left between them. This CDR3 is CASGKTGQGLNEQFF. In DNA, the CDR3 is TGTGCCAGCGGGAAGACAGGTCAGGGGCTCAATGAGCAGTTCTTC. Together with reference TRBV7-8 and TRBJ2-1, the CDR3 gives the full variable domain: GAGVSQSPRYKVAKRGQDVALRCDPISGHVSLFWYQQALGQGPEFLTYFQNEAQLDKSGLPSDRFFAERPEGSVSTLKIQRTQQEDSAVYLCASGKTGQGLNEQFFGPGTRLTVL.

This clone is a singleton in its sample. The chain links TRBV5-1 to TRBJ2-7; D ambiguous. The CDR3 sequence is 13 residues long. The germline V gene encodes CDR1 SGHRS and CDR2 YFSETQ. Trimming removed 0 bases from V and 3 bases from J, with 7 bases in between. The CDR3 sequence: CASSLGLNYEQYF. The DNA for the CDR3 is TGCGCCAGCAGCTTGGGACTGAACTACGAGCAGTACTTC.

This clone has only one observation. The rearrangement joins TRBV6-1 to TRBJ1-5, with a weak D call TRBD1 (5 bases). Germline V CDR1 and CDR2: MNHNS, SASEGT. This CDR3 has 13 amino acids. Trimming left V 6 bases short and J 3 bases short, with 9 bases between. As DNA, the CDR3 is TGTGCCAGCAGAGGAGGGGTCAATCAGCCCCAGCATTTT. Amino acid sequence: CASRGGVNQPQHF.

CDR3 amino acids: CASSEVGSEQYF. CDR3 nucleotide sequence: TGCGCCAGCAGTGAGGTAGGGTCCGAGCAGTACTTC. V usage is TRBV10-1 and J usage is TRBJ2-7; D remains ambiguous. Per germline, CDR1 WNHNN and CDR2 SYGVQD (reference sequence). V lost 2 bases to trimming and J lost 6 bases, with 8 bases between them. The CDR3 length is 12 residues.

CDR3 region: CASSFARGPGYEQYF. DNA for the CDR3: TGTGCCAGCAGTTTCGCCAGGGGGCCTGGCTACGAGCAGTACTTC. The chain joins TRBV6-1 to TRBJ2-7, with 8 bases lining up with TRBD1. Germline loops: CDR1 MNHNS, CDR2 SASEGT. The V gene end was trimmed by 5 bases and the J gene end by 3 bases; junction bases not matched to a gene: 9. This CDR3 is 15 amino acids long.

The CDR3 loop reads CASSVQRNTEAFF. The DNA for the CDR3 is TGTGCCAGCAGTGTACAGAGGAACACTGAAGCTTTCTTT. This chain connects TRBV6-4 to TRBJ1-1, with no clear D. This CDR3 is 13 amino acids long. V lost 4 bases and J lost 1, with 7 bases in between. Germline CDR1 is MRHNA and CDR2 is SNTAGT.

The chain links TRBV4-3 to TRBJ2-7; the match to TRBD1 covers 10 bases. The length of the CDR3 is 13 residues. The germline V gene has CDR1 LGHNA and CDR2 YSLEER. V lost 8 bases and J lost 4; bases outside the gene matches: 5. The CDR3 region is CASGRDRGYEQYF. DNA of the CDR3: TGCGCCAGCGGACGGGACAGGGGTTACGAGCAGTACTTC.

This chain's CDR3 is CASSLGRRFDEQYF. The DNA for the CDR3 is TGCGCCAGCAGCTTGGGCAGGCGGTTCGACGAGCAGTACTTC. V gene TRBV5-1 combines with J gene TRBJ2-7, with D uncertain. Trimming shortened V by 0 bases and J by 5 bases, and 12 bases separated the two germline ends. Germline lookup yields CDR1 SGHRS and CDR2 YFSETQ. The CDR3 has 14 residues.

A single count supports this clone. The chain couples TRBV7-2 to TRBJ2-7; a weak D match, TRBD1 (6 bases). Germline CDR1 is SGHTA and CDR2 is FQGNSA. The V and J ends lost 4 bases and 0 bases respectively, with 13 bases between them. This CDR3 comprises 15 residues. CDR3 nucleotides: TGTGCCAGCAGCTCATTCAGGGGCGGCTCCTACGAGCAGTACTTC. Translating gives CASSSFRGGSYEQYF.

The genes are TRBV27 and TRBJ2-2; 7 bases align to TRBD2. CDR1 is MNHEY and CDR2 is SMNVEV in the germline V gene (reference sequence). The CDR3 consists of 12 residues. Written as DNA, the CDR3 is TGTGTCGCGGGAGCGAACACCGGGGAGCTGTTTTTT. Translating gives CVAGANTGELFF.

This chain links TRBV11-3 with TRBJ2-7, with D unresolved. The V gene lost 3 bases and the J gene lost 1 base, with 16 bases spanning the gap. Germline V gene data show CDR1 as SGHNT and CDR2 as YENEEA. This CDR3 has 16 amino acids. In DNA form, the CDR3 reads TGTGCCAGCAGCTTTGGGCCGACGGTAGGTTCCTACGAGCAGTACTTC. This gives the protein CASSFGPTVGSYEQYF.

Here the CDR3 DNA reads TGTGCCAGTAGCGCCCTTACTAACTATGGCTACACCTTC. The encoded protein is CASSALTNYGYTF. This chain links TRBV19 with TRBJ1-2, with D hard to call. Trimming removed 6 bases from V and 0 bases from J, with 8 bases in between. The CDR3 is 13 amino acids. Per the germline V gene, CDR1 is LNHDA and CDR2 is SQIVND (reference sequence).

This rearrangement joins TRBV6-1 to TRBJ2-7; D perhaps matches TRBD1 (5 bases). The germline CDR1 and CDR2 sequences are MNHNS and SASEGT. Deletions cut 6 bases from V and 5 bases from J, with 11 bases between. The CDR3 length is 12 residues. CDR3 amino acids: CASSGTGNEQYF. Here the CDR3 DNA reads TGTGCCAGCAGCGGAACAGGAAACGAGCAGTACTTC.

The chain joins TRBV25-1 to TRBJ1-6; 7 nucleotides match TRBD1. CDR1 MGHDK and CDR2 SYGVNS come from the germline V gene. This CDR3 is built from 15 residues. Trimming removed 4 bases from V and 9 bases from J; junction bases left unmatched: 9. The CDR3 protein is CASSVQGSVGSPLHF. The CDR3 DNA sequence: TGTGCCAGCAGTGTACAGGGGAGTGTTGGTTCACCCCTCCACTTT.

The J gene is TRBJ1-1, the V gene TRBV5-4, with a weak D call TRBD1 (5 bases). Trimming took off 0 bases at V and 8 bases at J, with 11 bases between the two ends. CDR3 length equals 13 residues. Germline assignment: CDR1 SGHNT and CDR2 YYREEE (reference sequence). Here the CDR3 reads CASSLAVGREAFF. Written as DNA, the CDR3 is TGTGCCAGCAGCTTGGCGGTGGGGCGGGAAGCTTTCTTT. Combining the CDR3 with reference TRBV5-4 and TRBJ1-1 gives the whole variable domain ETGVTQSPTHLIKTRGQQVTLRCSSQSGHNTVSWYQQALGQGPQFIFQYYREEENGRGNFPPRFSGLQFPNYSSELNVNALELDDSALYLCASSLAVGREAFFGQGTRLTVV.

This chain joins TRBV27 and TRBJ2-2; D is ambiguous. Germline loops: CDR1 MNHEY, CDR2 SMNVEV (reference sequence). The length of the CDR3 is 13 residues. V was pared by 1 base and J by 1 base, with 1 base between. CDR3 loop: CASSLLNTGELFF. CDR3 coding DNA: TGTGCCAGCAGTTTATTGAACACCGGGGAGCTGTTTTTT.

The chain recombines TRBV2 with TRBJ1-6; D is unresolved. V was trimmed by 5 bases and J by 7 bases, leaving 12 bases between them. CDR1 is SNHLY and CDR2 is FYNNEI in the germline V gene. The CDR3 is 14 residues long. The CDR3 loop reads CASSQTTVNSPLHF. CDR3 nucleotides: TGTGCCAGCAGTCAAACTACGGTGAATTCACCCCTCCACTTT.

The chain carries TRBV5-4 and TRBJ2-7; D perhaps matches TRBD2 (6 bases). Germline values: CDR1 SGHNT, CDR2 YYREEE (reference sequence). The CDR3 has 16 residues. Trimming removed 0 bases from V and 1 base from J, with 14 bases in between. The CDR3: CASSLAGAGLSYEQYF. The CDR3 bases are TGTGCCAGCAGCTTGGCCGGAGCGGGTTTATCCTACGAGCAGTACTTC.

This chain uses TRBV29-1 with TRBJ1-2; 9 bases agree with TRBD1. This CDR3 has 19 residues. With 7 bases clipped from V and 5 bases from J, the junction kept 26 bases outside the gene matches. Germline values: CDR1 SQVTM, CDR2 ANQGSEA. The CDR3 reads CSAPHSQGARAVAPYGYTF. For the CDR3, the DNA is TGCAGCGCCCCTCACTCACAGGGGGCGCGAGCGGTAGCCCCTTATGGCTACACCTTC.

The sample holds one count of this clone. The chain uses TRBV19 and TRBJ2-7; the D call may be TRBD1 or TRBD2 (5 bases each). Germline assignment: CDR1 LNHDA and CDR2 SQIVND (reference sequence). V was clipped by 3 bases and J by 0 bases, with 12 bases between them. This CDR3 has 15 residues. CDR3 in amino acids: CASSILAGSSYEQYF. The CDR3 region has the DNA TGTGCCAGTAGTATCCTGGCAGGGAGCTCCTACGAGCAGTACTTC.

This rearrangement joins TRBV28 to TRBJ2-2; tentative D call: TRBD2 (7 bases). Germline assignment: CDR1 MDHEN and CDR2 SYDVKM. The CDR3 covers 15 residues. The V end lost 7 bases, the J end lost 3 bases, and 15 bases lay between the germline ends. The CDR3 loop reads CASTLEGGDTGELFF. For the CDR3, the DNA is TGTGCCAGCACCCTAGAGGGGGGGGACACCGGGGAGCTGTTTTTT. The variable domain in full, completed from reference TRBV28 and TRBJ2-2, reads DVKVTQSSRYLVKRTGEKVFLECVQDMDHENMFWYRQDPGLGLRLIYFSYDVKMKEKGDIPEGYSVSREKKERFSLILESASTNQTSMYLCASTLEGGDTGELFFGEGSRLTVL.

The chain combines TRBV7-2 with TRBJ1-1; no firm D call. Germline assignment: CDR1 SGHTA and CDR2 FQGNSA. Trimming pared 5 bases from V and 1 base from J, leaving 14 bases between. The CDR3 is 15 amino acids. The chain's CDR3 is CASSLPGGENTEAFF. DNA of the CDR3: TGTGCCAGCAGCCTCCCCGGCGGGGAGAACACTGAAGCTTTCTTT.